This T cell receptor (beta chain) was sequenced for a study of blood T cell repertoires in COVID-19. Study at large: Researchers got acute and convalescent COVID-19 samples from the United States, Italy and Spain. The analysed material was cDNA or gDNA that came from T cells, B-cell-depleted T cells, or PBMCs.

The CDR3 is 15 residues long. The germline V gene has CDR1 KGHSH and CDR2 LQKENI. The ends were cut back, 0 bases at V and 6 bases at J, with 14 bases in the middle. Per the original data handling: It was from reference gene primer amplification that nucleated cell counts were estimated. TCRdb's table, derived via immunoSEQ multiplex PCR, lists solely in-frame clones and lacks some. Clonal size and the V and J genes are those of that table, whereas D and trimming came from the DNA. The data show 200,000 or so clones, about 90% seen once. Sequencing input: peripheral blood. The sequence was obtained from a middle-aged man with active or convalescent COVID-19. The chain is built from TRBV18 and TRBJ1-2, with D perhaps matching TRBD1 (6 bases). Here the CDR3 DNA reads TGTGCCAGCTCACCACCGAGGGCAGGGGCGGATGGCTACACCTTC. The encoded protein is CASSPPRAGADGYTF. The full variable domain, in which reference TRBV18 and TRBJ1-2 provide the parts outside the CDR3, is NAGVMQNPRHLVRRRGQEARLRCSPMKGHSHVYWYRQLPEEGLKFMVYLQKENIIDESGMPKERFSAEFPKEGPSILRIQQVVRGDSAAYFCASSPPRAGADGYTFGSGTRLTVV.